The clone carrying this T cell receptor beta chain showed up just once. The antigen is undetermined. These data are taken from a study of T cell responses to AZD1222 COVID-19 vaccine. Notes on the study in general: Seropositive AZD1222 recipients at baseline numbered only five or six. The donor cohort was predominantly white British with a female majority, and clonal diversity may have been underestimated. Repertoire sampling occurred only after the peak T cell response. When two AZD1222 doses had been given, Spike-specific TCR breadth and depth rose.

J was trimmed by 3 bases and V by 5 bases; bases with no gene match: 12. The CDR3 totals 16 residues. Germline CDR1 SGHNT, CDR2 YYREEE (reference sequence). Data came from immunoSEQ multiplex PCR; TCRdb stores just in-frame clones and leaves some out. The profile shows roughly 150,000 clones, 90% of them singletons. The chain joins TRBV5-4 to TRBJ2-7; 9 bases align to TRBD2. Sequencing used peripheral blood, obtained on day 0 of AZD1222 vaccination. The receptor comes from an adult in good health. CDR3 in DNA: TGTGCCAGCAGTACAAGTATAGCGGGAGTAGACTACGAGCAGTACTTC. Translated: CASSTSIAGVDYEQYF.